This T cell receptor (beta chain) was sequenced in a study of shared T cell receptors in the human thymus (dated by TCRdb to the early 2020s). For the wider study: The study examined how self-reactive, shared T-cell receptor alpha chains are generated in the human thymus.

Libraries came from the immunoSEQ multiplex PCR assay. This immuneACCESS table, as held by TCRdb, lists in-frame sequences with V and J called but not all clones. Of the missing ones, under half trace to an unresolved V gene in checked studies; the others have no known cause. The sample table lists roughly 560,000 clones, around three quarters of them with a count of one. The ten largest account for around 0.013% of the sample. In regard to this clone: Its antigen is currently not known. No base quality information exists; no much larger clone differs at one position.

The CDR3 sequence holds 13 residues, the cysteine and phenylalanine included. Only the CDR3 DNA is retained, 39 bases long and in frame from the first base. CDR1 and CDR2, looked up from the germline V gene (reference sequence), are MNHEY and SMNVEV. The junction shows trimming of 2 bases on V and 9 bases on J, plus 11 bases between the germline ends. A further study also used this sample, focusing on human thymus T cells. The second source states: Donors were immunologically healthy infants undergoing open corrective cardiac surgery for congenital heart defects in Finland. Thymus tissue was collected as surgical resects that were removed during corrective cardiac surgery. Both the thymic and the peripheral blood repertoires appeared to show biased V and J gene segment usage. The related research reported highly overlapping thymic TCR repertoires among unrelated individuals. The study described the TCR alpha and beta repertoires in about 8 infant thymus samples and a few matching peripheral blood samples. Donor ages ranging from about 7 to 250 days were recorded, and several male and a couple of female infants were included in the cohort. Thymocytes were mechanically released from the tissue and were stored as pellets of about 9-33 million cells at -70 degrees C. A QIAsymphony instrument was used to extract genomic DNA from the frozen cell pellets. Using the immunoSEQ multiplex PCR assay, the TCRB and TCRAD loci were amplified from a standardized quantity of quality-controlled genomic DNA. The V(D)J region was spanned by amplicons of a length sufficient to cover the CDR3 and to identify V and J genes. The commercial immunoSEQ service was used to sequence amplicons on an Illumina platform. Primer bias and sequencing errors were corrected as previously described, and TCRAD and TCRB definitions were based on the IMGT database. immunoSEQ Analyzer 3.0 and VDJTools were used for repertoire analysis, which covered basic statistics, V/J segment usage, diversity estimates, rarefaction and pairwise overlap. Chao1, ChaoE, Efron-Thisted, Shannon and inverse Simpson indices were used to estimate diversity, which was also estimated on datasets down-sampled to the smallest sample. Repertoire overlap used strict matching of CDR3 nucleotide sequence, V gene and J gene, with Jaccard-based multidimensional scaling clustering. On average, roughly 810,000 unique TCRB clonotypes were obtained from thymus samples, compared with 70,000 to 100,000 from blood samples.

Sequencing input: thymocytes. The clonotype was recovered from a boy less than two years old with a congenital heart defect. Donor details come from another sample of the same person, matched by shared clones. The receptor chain draws on TRBV27 and TRBJ2-1, and TRBD2 may be the D gene, going by 5 matching bases. CDR3 region: CASSLPPRGEQFF. The nucleotides read TGTGCCAGCAGTTTACCCCCCCGGGGTGAGCAGTTCTTC.